Presented here are 17 T cell receptor beta chains from one specimen sequenced in a study of graft-versus-host responses after intestinal transplantation. Their cognate antigens are unknown. Method: immunoSEQ multiplex PCR; TCRdb's copy keeps in-frame clones and lacks some. The data contain under 95,000 clones, 80% to 90% of them singletons. This sample comprised unstimulated CD8+ T cells sorted from spleen or lymph node cells, obtained before intestinal transplant. The receptor set was obtained from a human donor who received an intestinal transplant.

The chain couples TRBV5-6 to TRBJ1-2, with a tentative D call TRBD1 (6 bases). The ends were cut back, 3 bases at V and 1 base at J, with 10 bases in the middle. Germline values: CDR1 SGHDT, CDR2 YYEEEE. This CDR3 is 14 amino acids long. CDR3 in DNA: TGTGCCAGCAGCTCAGGGGACGATAACTATGGCTACACCTTC. It specifies CASSSGDDNYGYTF.

The rearrangement joins TRBV6-6 to TRBJ2-2, with a tentative D call TRBD2 (5 bases). Trimming cost V 0 bases and J 5 bases, with 10 bases left between them. Germline lookup yields CDR1 MNHNY and CDR2 SVGAGI (reference sequence). The CDR3 runs 15 residues. For the CDR3, the DNA is TGTGCCAGCAGTTACTCGACAAGCGGAACCGGGGAGCTGTTTTTT. It encodes CASSYSTSGTGELFF.

This chain links TRBV28 with TRBJ1-5; D may be TRBD1 (5 bases). The CDR3 length is 15 residues. Trimming removed 6 bases at V and 5 bases at J, with 17 bases between. Germline lookup yields CDR1 MDHEN and CDR2 SYDVKM. CDR3 sequence reads: CASSIQGNGDQPQHF. In DNA, the CDR3 is TGTGCCAGCAGCATCCAGGGTAATGGGGATCAGCCCCAGCATTTT. The full variable domain, its missing parts supplied by reference TRBV28 and TRBJ1-5, is DVKVTQSSRYLVKRTGEKVFLECVQDMDHENMFWYRQDPGLGLRLIYFSYDVKMKEKGDIPEGYSVSREKKERFSLILESASTNQTSMYLCASSIQGNGDQPQHFGDGTRLSIL.

CDR3 DNA: TGTGCCAGCAGTCTTTTAGCGGGAGATTACACCGGGGAGCTGTTTTTT. Residues: CASSLLAGDYTGELFF. The chain links TRBV28 to TRBJ2-2, with TRBD2 identical over 9 bases. Germline-derived CDR1 and CDR2 are MDHEN and SYDVKM. The CDR3 totals 16 residues. J lost 3 bases, V lost 5 bases, and 7 bases had no gene match.

The V and J genes are TRBV27 and TRBJ1-6, with D possibly TRBD1 on 6 matching bases. CDR1 MNHEY and CDR2 SMNVEV come from the germline V gene (reference sequence). V lost 6 bases and J 0 bases, leaving 18 bases between the germline ends. The CDR3 length is 18 residues. CDR3 sequence reads: CASSSGDPQISYNSPLHF. CDR3 DNA sequence: TGTGCCAGCAGCTCAGGGGACCCCCAAATCTCCTATAATTCACCCCTCCACTTT.

The chain employs TRBV4-2 and TRBJ2-1, with a weak D call TRBD2 (5 bases). Germline V lookup: CDR1 LGHNA, CDR2 YNFKEQ. Trimming took off 1 base at V and 8 bases at J, with 15 bases between the two ends. This CDR3 has 15 residues. CDR3 residues: CASSQANPGIHEQFF. The CDR3 DNA reads as TGTGCCAGCAGCCAAGCCAACCCGGGGATCCATGAGCAGTTCTTC.

This clone was counted once. The chain has TRBV5-6 and TRBJ1-2; tentatively, D is TRBD1 (5 bases). The V end was cut by 4 bases, the J end by 7 bases, with 17 bases between. Germline lookup yields CDR1 SGHDT and CDR2 YYEEEE. CDR3 size: 14 residues. CDR3 sequence: CASSLARVRGGYTF. The CDR3, as DNA: TGTGCCAGCAGCCTCGCCAGGGTAAGAGGTGGCTACACCTTC.

This clone was picked up a small number of times. The rearrangement joins TRBV9 to TRBJ2-2, with TRBD2 identical over 10 bases. The CDR3 is made up of 16 amino acids. CDR1 SGDLS and CDR2 YYNGEE come from the germline V gene. The trim removed 0 bases at V and 6 bases at J, leaving 5 bases unmatched. In nucleotides, the CDR3 is TGTGCCAGCAGCGTAGAAGCGGGGGGGCCTTCCGGGGAGCTGTTTTTT. It is translated as CASSVEAGGPSGELFF.

The gene calls are TRBV13 and TRBJ2-7; the match to TRBD1 covers 8 bases. The CDR3 is made up of 15 amino acids. The junction had 12 bases not matched to a gene; V was cut back by 4 bases and J by 7 bases. Germline V lookup: CDR1 PRHDT, CDR2 FYEKMQ (reference sequence). CDR3 DNA sequence: TGTGCCAGCAGCTCCGGGGGCAGGGGGCTAAGGGAGCAGTACTTC. It codes for CASSSGGRGLREQYF. The full variable domain, in which reference TRBV13 and TRBJ2-7 provide the parts outside the CDR3, is AAGVIQSPRHLIKEKRETATLKCYPIPRHDTVYWYQQGPGQDPQFLISFYEKMQSDKGSIPDRFSAQQFSDYHSELNMSSLELGDSALYFCASSSGGRGLREQYFGPGTRLTVT.

The J gene is TRBJ2-3, the V gene TRBV27; TRBD1 matches 10 bases. Germline CDR1 reads MNHEY; CDR2 reads SMNVEV (reference sequence). The CDR3 is made up of 15 amino acids. The V and J ends lost 5 bases and 4 bases, in that order; junction bases with no gene match: 6. The CDR3 DNA reads TGTGCCAGCAGTGACCGGGACAGGGGTTCAGATACGCAGTATTTT. Protein sequence: CASSDRDRGSDTQYF.

The chain carries TRBV4-1 and TRBJ1-2; D is perhaps TRBD1 (5 bases). Per the germline V gene, CDR1 is MGHRA and CDR2 is YSYEKL. Trimming removed 1 base at V and 4 bases at J, with 22 bases between. The CDR3 sequence is 18 residues long. CDR3 DNA: TGCGCCAGCAGCCAAGGGGTTTGGGGGGTTCGGTTTAGCTATGGCTACACCTTC. It is translated as CASSQGVWGVRFSYGYTF.

The rearrangement links TRBV6-1 to TRBJ2-7; no definite D call. V lost 2 bases and J 3 bases, leaving 8 bases between the germline ends. CDR1 MNHNS and CDR2 SASEGT come from the germline V gene. The CDR3 has 13 residues. The CDR3 loop is CASSESEIYEQYF. The CDR3 DNA sequence: TGTGCCAGCAGTGAATCGGAGATCTACGAGCAGTACTTC.

The chain uses TRBV5-1 and TRBJ1-1; 7 bases agree with TRBD1. Germline values: CDR1 SGHRS, CDR2 YFSETQ. The CDR3 length is 14 residues. With V trimmed by 3 bases and J by 2 bases, 4 bases remained unmatched. The CDR3 nucleotides read TGCGCCAGCAGCTGGAGACAGGGAAACACTGAAGCTTTCTTT. Residues: CASSWRQGNTEAFF.

The chain uses TRBV6-1 and TRBJ1-5; no reliable D call. Germline CDR1 MNHNS, CDR2 SASEGT. V was clipped by 1 base and J by 0 bases, with 7 bases between them. This CDR3 contains 15 residues. CDR3 sequence (DNA): TGTGCCAGCAGTGAAGGAGTTTATAGCAATCAGCCCCAGCATTTT. It encodes CASSEGVYSNQPQHF.

J is TRBJ2-5 and V is TRBV11-2; 16 bases line up with TRBD2. This CDR3 is 17 amino acids long. J lost 0 bases, V lost 6 bases, and 4 bases had no gene match. Germline V gene data show CDR1 as SGHAT and CDR2 as FQNNGV. As DNA, the CDR3 is TGTGCCAGCAGGAGGGGACTAGCGGGGGGGAACCAAGAGACCCAGTACTTC. Its protein product is CASRRGLAGGNQETQYF.

This chain links TRBV5-4 with TRBJ2-1, with TRBD2 matching 13 bases. J lost 8 bases, V lost 0 bases, and 2 bases had no gene match. CDR1 and CDR2 (germline): SGHNT, YYREEE (reference sequence). CDR3 length equals 15 residues. The CDR3 spells CASSLGTSGRDEQFF. The CDR3 coding sequence is TGTGCCAGCAGCTTGGGGACTAGCGGGAGAGATGAGCAGTTCTTC.

The CDR3 protein is CASSPHTGELFF. The CDR3 DNA reads TGTGCCAGCAGCCCTCACACCGGGGAGCTGTTTTTT. The rearrangement links TRBV7-2 to TRBJ2-2; D is ambiguous. V gave up 5 bases and J gave up 3 bases, with 4 bases separating them. CDR1 and CDR2 from the germline V gene are SGHTA and FQGNSA. The CDR3 extends over 12 amino acids.